This T cell receptor (beta chain) was retrieved from a study of T-cell memory formation after mild COVID-19. About the study: TCR clusters mostly belonged to single donors. The study's findings and limits: Contracting clones from day 15 to 85 had balanced CD4/CD8; later expanders favoured CD4+. Pre-infection memory showed some responding clones, and this suggested that cross-reactive memory joined. Contracting CD4+ clones sat mainly in CM and EM; CD8+ in EMRA.

TCRdb re-derived calls from the 5' RACE reads in MiXCR, one entry per CDR3 protein. There are 300,000 or so distinct CDR3 sequences in the sample; 15% occur only once, and 22% lies in the top ten. This clonotype was detected many times. Its target is not known. This TCR was recovered from a man aged 18 to 30 who had mild COVID-19 (a few samples of this study predate the infection). Cell type and time point are not known. Sample: PBMCs or a T cell subset sorted from them (not recorded which).

The CDR3 nucleotides are TGTGCCAGCAGTTTAGGAGGGGTGAGAACTGAAGCTTTCTTT. This gives the protein CASSLGGVRTEAFF. V is TRBV28 and J is TRBJ1-1, with a weak D call TRBD1 (5 bases). Looked up from germline, CDR1 is MDHEN and CDR2 is SYDVKM. Trimming took 2 bases from V and 5 from J, leaving 12 bases between them. CDR3 length: 14 amino acids.